Listed here are 19 T cell receptor beta chains from one sample, sequenced in a study of T cell responses to AZD1222 COVID-19 vaccine. Measured with immunoSEQ multiplex PCR; TCRdb has only the in-frame clones, and not every one. Of about 94,000 clones in the sample, about 85% were seen once. Sequenced here: peripheral blood, sampled 28 days after the second AZD1222 dose. The receptors stem from an adult who received the AZD1222 COVID-19 vaccine.

V is TRBV29-1 and J is TRBJ2-5; unclear D gene. V was trimmed by 6 bases and J by 4 bases, leaving 9 bases between them. Germline-derived CDR1 and CDR2 are SQVTM and ANQGSEA. CDR3 size: 11 residues. CDR3 nucleotides: TGCAGCGTGGATCACCGAGAGACCCAGTACTTC. It specifies CSVDHRETQYF.

The gene calls are TRBV3-1 (or the pseudogene TRBV3-2) and TRBJ1-2, with a weak D call TRBD1 (5 bases). Germline CDR1 reads LGHDT; CDR2 reads YNNKEL (reference sequence). The germline V and J ends were trimmed by 4 bases and 2 bases, with 14 bases remaining between them. The CDR3 consists of 15 residues. The CDR3 spells CASSPSWAGNYGYTF. In DNA form, the CDR3 reads TGTGCCAGCAGCCCCTCCTGGGCAGGGAACTATGGCTACACCTTC.

This chain uses TRBV24-1 with TRBJ2-7, with 10 bases identical to TRBD1. Germline CDR1 reads KGHDR; CDR2 reads SFDVKD. Trimming took 4 bases from V and 3 from J; bases not matched to a gene: 11. This CDR3 is built from 17 residues. CDR3 sequence: CATSDRLGTGAFYEQYF. The CDR3, as DNA: TGTGCCACCAGTGACCGTCTGGGGACAGGGGCCTTCTACGAGCAGTACTTC.

With respect to this clone: Other nucleotide sequences in the sample specify the same CDR3. The chain recombines TRBV5-1 with TRBJ2-7; the D is unclear. Germline CDR1 is SGHRS and CDR2 is YFSETQ. Trimming pared 5 bases from V and 3 bases from J, leaving 6 bases between. The CDR3 sequence is 11 residues long. CDR3 nucleotides: TGCGCCAGCAGTAGGAGCTACGAGCAGTACTTC. It encodes CASSRSYEQYF.

The chain uses TRBV19 and TRBJ1-2; the D gene is possibly TRBD1 (5 bases). CDR1 is LNHDA, CDR2 SQIVND, per germline (reference sequence). CDR3 size: 17 residues. Trimming cost V 3 bases and J 2 bases, with 19 bases left between them. Here the CDR3 reads CASSILDSAPLNYGYTF. CDR3 in DNA: TGTGCCAGTAGTATTTTAGACAGTGCACCTTTGAACTATGGCTACACCTTC.

The chain combines TRBV5-1 with TRBJ2-2; 8 bases align to TRBD2. The CDR3 runs to 15 residues. Germline lookup yields CDR1 SGHRS and CDR2 YFSETQ. V dropped 2 bases and J dropped 6; count of bases not matched to a gene: 6. This chain's CDR3 is CASSFGGTSAGELFF. The CDR3 bases are TGCGCCAGCAGCTTTGGGGGGACTAGTGCCGGGGAGCTGTTTTTT.

This rearrangement joins TRBV7-8 to TRBJ2-7; D unresolved. The CDR3 runs to 14 residues. V lost 3 bases to trimming and J lost 0 bases, with 9 bases between them. The V gene's germline CDR1 is SGHVS and CDR2 FQNEAQ. CDR3 nucleotide sequence: TGTGCCAGCAGCTTTCGGCAGACCTCCTACGAGCAGTACTTC. Its protein product is CASSFRQTSYEQYF.

The CDR3 nucleotides are TGTGCCAGTAGAGGGTCCTTTAGCAATCAGCCCCAGCATTTT. This gives the protein CASRGSFSNQPQHF. The chain joins TRBV19 to TRBJ1-5; D remains ambiguous. Trimming cost V 6 bases and J 0 bases, with 9 bases left between them. The CDR3 length is 14 residues. Germline CDR1 is LNHDA and CDR2 is SQIVND (reference sequence).

V is TRBV24-1 and J is TRBJ2-7; weak D call: TRBD2 (5 bases). Per germline, CDR1 KGHDR and CDR2 SFDVKD. This CDR3 is 14 amino acids long. Between the trimmed V and J ends, which lost 12 bases and 0 bases, there was a span of 17 bases. In DNA form, the CDR3 reads TGTGCCGACGAGGACGGACTTATCTCCTACGAGCAGTACTTC. Translation gives CADEDGLISYEQYF.

This chain connects TRBV6-1 to TRBJ2-7; D gene uncertain. V was clipped by 2 bases and J by 2 bases, with 7 bases between them. Germline V gene data show CDR1 as MNHNS and CDR2 as SASEGT. The CDR3 runs 13 residues. The CDR3 here is CASSESQAYEQYF. CDR3 sequence (DNA): TGTGCCAGCAGTGAATCGCAGGCCTACGAGCAGTACTTC.

This clone turned up a few times. The J gene is TRBJ1-4, the V gene TRBV7-2; 10 nucleotides agree with TRBD1. The length of the CDR3 is 16 residues. The germline V gene encodes CDR1 SGHTA and CDR2 FQGNSA. J was trimmed by 10 bases and V by 2 bases; bases with no gene match: 10. The CDR3 nucleotides are TGTGCCAGCAGCTTAAGTCCCGGGACAGGGGTTGGAAAACTGTTTTTT. It yields the protein CASSLSPGTGVGKLFF.

V is TRBV2 and J is TRBJ1-1, with 8 positions matching TRBD1. Per the germline V gene, CDR1 is SNHLY and CDR2 is FYNNEI. Trimming at V came to 4 bases and at J to 2 bases, leaving 6 bases not matched to a gene. The CDR3 spans 15 residues. The CDR3 loop reads CASSARQGINTEAFF. The CDR3, as DNA: TGTGCCAGCAGTGCGCGACAGGGGATAAACACTGAAGCTTTCTTT.

The chain combines TRBV7-6 with TRBJ2-5; TRBD2 agrees at 8 bases. This CDR3 region has 16 residues. The germline V gene has CDR1 SGHVS and CDR2 FNYEAQ. The junction had 8 bases not matched to a gene; V was cut back by 1 base and J by 4 bases. In DNA, the CDR3 is TGTGCCAGCAGCTTAGTGGGTCGGGAGGGCCGAGAGACCCAGTACTTC. This sequence encodes CASSLVGREGRETQYF.

V gene TRBV18 combines with J gene TRBJ2-3; TRBD1 matches at 8 bases. Germline CDR1 and CDR2: KGHSH and LQKENI. Trimming removed 8 bases from V and 0 bases from J; junction bases left unmatched: 7. This CDR3 spans 15 amino acids. The CDR3 DNA sequence: TGTGCCAGCACACAGACAGGGGTCAGCACAGATACGCAGTATTTT. Protein sequence: CASTQTGVSTDTQYF.

The chain recombines TRBV7-8 with TRBJ1-1, with D unclear. CDR3 length: 15 residues. CDR1 is SGHVS and CDR2 is FQNEAQ in the germline V gene. Trimming removed 2 bases at V and 1 base at J, with 11 bases between. The CDR3 region has the DNA TGTGCCAGCAGCTTACAGGCACTGTCGAACACTGAAGCTTTCTTT. It yields the protein CASSLQALSNTEAFF.

The V and J genes are TRBV5-1 and TRBJ1-1; D uncertain. The CDR3 extends over 14 amino acids. Germline loops: CDR1 SGHRS, CDR2 YFSETQ. Trimming took 0 bases from V and 1 from J, leaving 7 bases between them. The CDR3 is CASSLGGWNTEAFF. Written as DNA, the CDR3 is TGCGCCAGCAGCTTGGGAGGGTGGAACACTGAAGCTTTCTTT.

The V and J genes are TRBV5-1 and TRBJ1-2, with D perhaps matching TRBD1 (6 bases). The V and J ends lost 0 bases and 7 bases respectively, with 19 bases between them. The V gene's germline CDR1 is SGHRS and CDR2 YFSETQ. The CDR3 has 16 amino acids. CDR3 sequence: CASSLGSGAGFGGYTF. In DNA, the CDR3 is TGCGCCAGCAGCTTGGGCTCGGGGGCAGGGTTTGGTGGCTACACCTTC.

The chain is built from TRBV11-2 and TRBJ2-2, with a possible D match to TRBD1 (5 bases). Germline CDR1 SGHAT, CDR2 FQNNGV. V lost 2 bases, J lost 0 bases, and 10 bases lay in between. The CDR3 is 16 residues long. In DNA form, the CDR3 reads TGTGCCAGCAGCTTAAGGTGGACACCGAACACCGGGGAGCTGTTTTTT. It encodes CASSLRWTPNTGELFF.

The chain has TRBV5-6 and TRBJ2-2; 7 bases fit TRBD1. The junction had 8 bases not matched to a gene; V was cut back by 0 bases and J by 3 bases. CDR1 and CDR2 from the germline V gene are SGHDT and YYEEEE. CDR3 size: 17 residues. CDR3 protein: CASSLALTGTDTGELFF. CDR3 nucleotides: TGTGCCAGCAGCTTGGCACTCACCGGGACAGACACCGGGGAGCTGTTTTTT.